This TCR beta chain was profiled in a study of T cell repertoires in cytomegalovirus infection. Study background: The public TCR beta signatures pointed to both CMV infection and matching HLA type.

V was cut by 4 bases and J by 2 bases, with 12 bases left in between. This CDR3 is built from 14 residues. From germline, CDR1 is SGHNT and CDR2 YYREEE (reference sequence). TCRdb independently ran MiXCR on the reads; one entry per CDR3 protein. In the table there are under 200,000 distinct CDR3 sequences, about 28% of which are singletons. The receptor was isolated from a human donor in good health (CMV status not recorded). Some clones in this sample may be carry-over from other donors' samples. V gene TRBV5-4 combines with J gene TRBJ2-5; tentative D call: TRBD2 (5 bases). Sequenced material: PBMCs. As DNA, the CDR3 is TGTGCCAGCAGCGTCGGGCGAGGGCAAGAGACCCAGTACTTC. This gives the protein CASSVGRGQETQYF.